A single sample gave rise to the 29 T cell receptor beta chains below, sequenced in a study of blood T cell repertoires in COVID-19. Some clones are missing from TCRdb's copy, which holds only in-frame ones; the method was immunoSEQ multiplex PCR. The profile shows 150,000 or so clones, about 80% of them singletons. The sequenced material came from peripheral blood. Receptors were obtained from a man between 65 and 80 years old who had recovered from COVID-19.

This chain links TRBV19 with TRBJ1-5; unclear D gene. Germline values: CDR1 LNHDA, CDR2 SQIVND (reference sequence). CDR3 size: 16 residues. Trimming stripped 1 base from V and 5 bases from J, with 15 bases between. The CDR3 coding sequence is TGTGCCAGTAGTATAGCCGGACCTCGCGGGGATCAGCCCCAGCATTTT. Its translation: CASSIAGPRGDQPQHF.

The chain links TRBV5-1 to TRBJ2-5, with a weak D call TRBD1 (6 bases). Trimming shortened V by 1 base and J by 1 base, and 11 bases separated the two germline ends. Germline values: CDR1 SGHRS, CDR2 YFSETQ. The length of the CDR3 is 15 residues. The CDR3 loop reads CASSLLGTFQETQYF. CDR3 sequence (DNA): TGCGCCAGCAGCTTGCTTGGGACATTCCAAGAGACCCAGTACTTC.

The chain uses TRBV6-5 and TRBJ2-6; no clear D gene. Germline V gene lookup returns CDR1 MNHEY and CDR2 SVGAGI. Trimming cost V 8 bases and J 0 bases, with 11 bases left between them. CDR3 length: 15 amino acids. The CDR3 nucleotides read TGTGCCAGCGAAACAGCCTCCTCTGGGGCCAACGTCCTGACTTTC. The encoded protein is CASETASSGANVLTF.

The gene calls are TRBV18 and TRBJ2-7; TRBD1 agrees at 9 bases. Trimming cost V 2 bases and J 3 bases; bases outside gene matches: 2. Germline values: CDR1 KGHSH, CDR2 LQKENI. CDR3 size: 14 residues. The CDR3 loop is CASSPAGQGYEQYF. The CDR3 DNA reads as TGTGCCAGCTCACCAGCGGGACAGGGCTACGAGCAGTACTTC.

The gene calls are TRBV6-5 and TRBJ2-2; 9 positions agree with TRBD2. The CDR3 runs 13 residues. Germline CDR1 reads MNHEY; CDR2 reads SVGAGI. Trimming at V came to 10 bases and at J to 5 bases, leaving 5 bases not matched to a gene. The CDR3 DNA reads TGTGCCATCGGGACTAGCTTGACCGGGGAGCTGTTTTTT. It translates to CAIGTSLTGELFF.

This clone appeared a few times. The chain has TRBV30 and TRBJ2-1; D is possibly TRBD2 (5 bases). Germline-derived CDR1 and CDR2 are GTSNPN and SVGIG (reference sequence). The CDR3 runs 12 residues. V was trimmed by 6 bases and J by 9 bases, leaving 15 bases between them. The CDR3 reads CACTSENSEQFF. The CDR3 region has the DNA TGTGCCTGTACTAGTGAAAATAGTGAGCAGTTCTTC.

The J gene is TRBJ1-2, the V gene TRBV15, with D unresolved. The V end was cut by 0 bases, the J end by 1 base, with 6 bases between. Germline V lookup: CDR1 LNHNV, CDR2 YYDKDF (reference sequence). This CDR3 is built from 14 residues. DNA of the CDR3: TGTGCCACCAGCAGAGATACTTATAACTATGGCTACACCTTC. Translation gives CATSRDTYNYGYTF.

This chain connects TRBV3-1 (or the pseudogene TRBV3-2) to TRBJ1-3; the D is unclear. CDR3 length equals 16 residues. The V and J ends lost 7 bases and 1 base respectively, with 17 bases between them. The germline CDR1 and CDR2 sequences are LGHDT and YNNKEL (reference sequence). For the CDR3, the DNA is TGTGCCAGCACGGCATCAGACGGGGTATCTGGAAACACCATATATTTT. Encoded protein: CASTASDGVSGNTIYF.

The chain links TRBV18 to TRBJ2-3; D not resolved. This CDR3 is 14 amino acids long. Germline CDR1 KGHSH, CDR2 LQKENI. The ends were cut back, 0 bases at V and 1 base at J, with 5 bases in the middle. The CDR3 loop reads CASSPPSRTDTQYF. CDR3 in DNA: TGTGCCAGCTCACCACCGTCTCGCACAGATACGCAGTATTTT.

This clone was seen a handful of times. This chain uses TRBV5-1 with TRBJ2-7, with 9 nucleotides matching TRBD1. CDR3 length: 15 amino acids. Germline CDR1 is SGHRS and CDR2 is YFSETQ. V shed 5 bases, J shed 5 bases, and the junction held 11 bases outside the gene matches. CDR3 sequence reads: CASRPTGTGYHEQYF. The CDR3 bases are TGCGCCAGCAGGCCTACCGGGACAGGGTACCACGAGCAGTACTTC. Full variable domain (rest looked up from reference TRBV5-1 and TRBJ2-7): KAGVTQTPRYLIKTRGQQVTLSCSPISGHRSVSWYQQTPGQGLQFLFEYFSETQRNKGNFPGRFSGRQFSNSRSEMNVSTLELGDSALYLCASRPTGTGYHEQYFGPGTRLTVT.

This clone was observed a single time. The chain joins TRBV10-2 to TRBJ2-1; 7 bases map to TRBD1. CDR1 and CDR2 from the germline V gene are WSHSY and SAAADI. This CDR3 contains 13 residues. V shed 7 bases and J 7 bases; nucleotides not matched to a gene: 7. The CDR3 coding sequence is TGCGCCAGCAAGAAGAAGGGGGCTAATGAGCAGTTCTTC. This encodes CASKKKGANEQFF.

V and J are TRBV30 and TRBJ1-2, with D perhaps TRBD1 (6 bases). The V gene's germline CDR1 is GTSNPN and CDR2 SVGIG (reference sequence). This CDR3 contains 11 residues. The V end was cut by 4 bases, the J end by 8 bases, with 11 bases between. CDR3 nucleotide sequence: TGTGCCTGGATGGGGGCTGGAGGCTACACCTTC. This encodes CAWMGAGGYTF.

The chain links TRBV5-4 to TRBJ1-6; 8 bases line up with TRBD1. Germline V CDR1 and CDR2: SGHNT, YYREEE (reference sequence). V shed 3 bases and J 5 bases; nucleotides not matched to a gene: 4. The CDR3 runs to 15 residues. This chain's CDR3 is CASSSDRVDNSPLHF. For the CDR3, the DNA is TGTGCCAGCAGCTCGGACAGGGTCGATAATTCACCCCTCCACTTT.

The table lists this clone with a few counts. The gene calls are TRBV2 and TRBJ2-7; TRBD2 aligns across 7 bases. CDR1 and CDR2 from the germline V gene are SNHLY and FYNNEI. CDR3 size: 13 residues. The ends lost 8 bases at V and 2 bases at J; junction bases unmatched: 6. CDR3 protein: CASSRDYAYEQYF. In DNA form, the CDR3 reads TGTGCCAGCTCCCGGGACTATGCCTACGAGCAGTACTTC.

V usage is TRBV4-3 and J usage is TRBJ2-7, with D unclear. Deletions cut 2 bases from V and 4 bases from J, with 9 bases between. The CDR3 is 13 amino acids. From germline, CDR1 is LGHNA and CDR2 YSLEER. DNA for the CDR3: TGCGCCAGCAGCCAATCTATAACGTACGAGCAGTACTTC. It translates to CASSQSITYEQYF.

This clone was observed once. V is TRBV7-2 and J is TRBJ2-2; D may be TRBD1 (5 bases). Per the germline V gene, CDR1 is SGHTA and CDR2 is FQGNSA. The V and J ends lost 1 base and 0 bases respectively, with 9 bases between them. CDR3 length: 16 residues. The CDR3 DNA sequence: TGTGCCAGCAGCTTAGTGGGGCGGTCGAACACCGGGGAGCTGTTTTTT. Translation: CASSLVGRSNTGELFF.

The rearrangement joins TRBV2 to TRBJ2-1; 9 positions agree with TRBD1. The CDR3 covers 16 residues. The J segment lost 4 bases and the V segment lost 6 bases, leaving 10 bases of the junction unmatched. CDR1 is SNHLY, CDR2 FYNNEI, per germline. The DNA for the CDR3 is TGTGCCAGCAGCTCGGGACAGGGACGCGGATACAATGAGCAGTTCTTC. This translates into CASSSGQGRGYNEQFF.

This clone occurred a few times. V is TRBV3-1 (or the pseudogene TRBV3-2) and J is TRBJ2-7; D may be TRBD2 (5 bases). The CDR3 is 16 amino acids. Looked up from germline, CDR1 is LGHDT and CDR2 is YNNKEL (reference sequence). Deletions cut 4 bases from V and 0 bases from J, with 16 bases between. CDR3 DNA: TGTGCCAGCAGCCCCGCGGGTGGGGTAGTCTCCTACGAGCAGTACTTC. Its translation is CASSPAGGVVSYEQYF.

The rearrangement links TRBV19 to TRBJ1-6, with D perhaps TRBD1 (6 bases). The CDR3 loop spans 16 amino acids. CDR1 and CDR2 (germline): LNHDA, SQIVND (reference sequence). Trimming shortened V by 5 bases and J by 9 bases, and 20 bases separated the two germline ends. Written as DNA, the CDR3 is TGTGCCAGTAGTTGGGGGCTGCAGGGCGCACCTTCACCCCTCCACTTT. As protein: CASSWGLQGAPSPLHF.

The chain combines TRBV7-9 with TRBJ2-6; 7 bases match TRBD1. The germline V gene has CDR1 SEHNR and CDR2 FQNEAQ (reference sequence). Unmatched junction bases numbered 9, after V lost 4 bases and J lost 3 bases. The CDR3 is made up of 17 amino acids. The CDR3 is CASSSNSNRGGANVLTF. Here the CDR3 DNA reads TGTGCCAGCAGCTCAAACTCCAACAGGGGTGGGGCCAACGTCCTGACTTTC.

This sequence joins TRBV5-1 and TRBJ1-1, with TRBD1 identical over 7 bases. The CDR3 spans 14 residues. Germline V gene data show CDR1 as SGHRS and CDR2 as YFSETQ. J was trimmed by 5 bases and V by 0 bases; bases with no gene match: 4. CDR3 protein: CASSLGQGLTEAFF. The CDR3 coding sequence is TGCGCCAGCAGCTTGGGACAGGGTCTGACTGAAGCTTTCTTT.

V gene TRBV5-6 combines with J gene TRBJ1-1, with a possible D match to TRBD1 (6 bases). V lost 3 bases, J lost 5 bases, and 11 bases lay in between. There are 13 residues in the CDR3. Germline V gives CDR1 SGHDT, CDR2 YYEEEE. The CDR3 sequence is CASSSAGVTEAFF. The CDR3 DNA is TGTGCCAGCAGCTCAGCAGGGGTAACTGAAGCTTTCTTT.

This clone has just a few counts. The V gene is TRBV3-1 (or the pseudogene TRBV3-2), the J gene TRBJ1-1, with no clear D. The CDR3 extends over 13 amino acids. Germline V gene data show CDR1 as LGHDT and CDR2 as YNNKEL (reference sequence). The V and J ends lost 3 bases and 1 base respectively, with 6 bases between them. CDR3 amino acids: CASSQRENTEAFF. CDR3 DNA sequence: TGTGCCAGCAGCCAGAGGGAGAACACTGAAGCTTTCTTT.

The chain recombines TRBV28 with TRBJ2-1; TRBD2 is a possible D gene (6 bases). CDR1 and CDR2 from the germline V gene are MDHEN and SYDVKM. The ends were cut back, 4 bases at V and 10 bases at J, with 26 bases in the middle. The CDR3 loop spans 17 amino acids. The CDR3 nucleotides read TGTGCCAGCAGTTCACTAGCCGCGGGACTGGGGTTGGTAGAGCAGTTCTTC. This sequence encodes CASSSLAAGLGLVEQFF.

This clone was observed once. V is TRBV3-1 (or the pseudogene TRBV3-2) and J is TRBJ2-7; TRBD1 aligns across 7 bases. The CDR3 contains 14 residues. J gave up 6 bases and V 2 bases, and 7 bases lay outside the gene matches. Germline CDR1 reads LGHDT; CDR2 reads YNNKEL (reference sequence). The CDR3 DNA reads as TGTGCCAGCAGCCAAACTACAGGGGCTGGCGAGCAGTACTTC. Translating it yields CASSQTTGAGEQYF.

This clone was seen more than once but under ten times. The rearrangement uses TRBV7-2 and TRBJ1-5, with 8 bases matching TRBD1. Germline lookup yields CDR1 SGHTA and CDR2 FQGNSA. The CDR3 is made up of 13 amino acids. Unmatched junction bases numbered 4, after V lost 5 bases and J lost 7 bases. This CDR3 is CASSARQGQPQHF. In DNA, the CDR3 is TGTGCCAGCAGCGCCCGACAGGGGCAGCCCCAGCATTTT.

The chain combines TRBV6-5 with TRBJ2-7, with TRBD2 matching over 9 bases. V shed 6 bases, J shed 3 bases, and the junction held 3 bases outside the gene matches. There are 13 residues in the CDR3. Germline CDR1 and CDR2: MNHEY and SVGAGI. CDR3 in amino acids: CASRRLADYEQYF. CDR3 in DNA: TGTGCCAGCAGGAGACTAGCGGACTACGAGCAGTACTTC.

The count of this clone is one. The rearrangement links TRBV29-1 to TRBJ1-2; tentatively, D is TRBD1 (5 bases). The CDR3 has 13 amino acids. Germline V lookup: CDR1 SQVTM, CDR2 ANQGSEA. Trimming removed 1 base from V and 3 bases from J, with 9 bases in between. CDR3 in DNA: TGCAGCGTTGAAGGCGGGACTTACTATGGCTACACCTTC. Protein sequence: CSVEGGTYYGYTF.

This chain connects TRBV27 to TRBJ2-7, with a tentative D call TRBD2 (5 bases). The V and J ends lost 5 bases and 2 bases respectively, with 13 bases between them. Germline V CDR1 and CDR2: MNHEY, SMNVEV (reference sequence). The CDR3 consists of 14 residues. The CDR3 nucleotides are TGTGCCAGCAGTCCAACGGGGATGCCCTACGAGCAGTACTTC. This translates into CASSPTGMPYEQYF.